This TCR beta chain was captured in a study of blood T cell repertoires in COVID-19. The sample holds a few counts of this clone. The assay was immunoSEQ multiplex PCR, and TCRdb's table has in-frame clones only and misses some. The sample gives 200,000 to 300,000 clones, about 87% of which show up once; over 5% is in the top ten. The CDR3 totals 13 residues. V shed 6 bases and J shed 1 base, with 9 bases lying between them. Germline V gene sequence: CDR1 LGHNT, CDR2 FRNRAP. The source of this sequence is a woman aged 60-75 years with COVID-19, enrolled during active disease. Sequencing input: peripheral blood. The rearrangement joins TRBV12-5 to TRBJ1-1; D not certain. The CDR3 DNA reads TGTGCTAGTGGATCTTCGGGGAACACTGAAGCTTTCTTT. The encoded protein is CASGSSGNTEAFF.